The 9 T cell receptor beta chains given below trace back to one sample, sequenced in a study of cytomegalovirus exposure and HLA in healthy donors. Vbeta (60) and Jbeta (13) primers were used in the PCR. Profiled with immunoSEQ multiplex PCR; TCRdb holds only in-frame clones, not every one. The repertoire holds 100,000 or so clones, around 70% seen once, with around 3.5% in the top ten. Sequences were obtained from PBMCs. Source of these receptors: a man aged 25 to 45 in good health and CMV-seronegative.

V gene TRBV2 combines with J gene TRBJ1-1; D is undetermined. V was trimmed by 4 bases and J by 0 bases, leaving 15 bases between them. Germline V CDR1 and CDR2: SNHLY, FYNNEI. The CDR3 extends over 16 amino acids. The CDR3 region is CASSVGVIVMNTEAFF. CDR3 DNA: TGTGCCAGCAGTGTGGGAGTTATAGTGATGAACACTGAAGCTTTCTTT.

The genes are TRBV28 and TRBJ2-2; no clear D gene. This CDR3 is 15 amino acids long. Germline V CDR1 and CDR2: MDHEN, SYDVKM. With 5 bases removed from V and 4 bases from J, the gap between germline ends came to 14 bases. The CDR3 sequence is CASSPPSGATGELFF. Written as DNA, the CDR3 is TGTGCCAGCAGTCCACCCTCAGGTGCCACCGGGGAGCTGTTTTTT.

The CDR3 here is CASSLARSTDTQYF. CDR3 coding DNA: TGTGCCAGCAGCTTAGCGCGGAGCACAGATACGCAGTATTTT. The chain employs TRBV11-3 and TRBJ2-3; D is ambiguous. The germline V gene has CDR1 SGHNT and CDR2 YENEEA. The V end lost 1 base, the J end lost 0 bases, and 5 bases lay between the germline ends. CDR3 size: 14 residues.

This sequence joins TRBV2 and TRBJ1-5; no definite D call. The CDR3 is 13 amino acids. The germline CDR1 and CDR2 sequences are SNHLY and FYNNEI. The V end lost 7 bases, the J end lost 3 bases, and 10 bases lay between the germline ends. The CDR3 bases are TGTGCCAGCATGACGGGGATCAATCAGCCCCAGCATTTT. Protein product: CASMTGINQPQHF.

This CDR3 is CATSRVFSRWTGETDTQYF. The DNA of the CDR3 is TGTGCCACCAGCAGAGTATTCTCCCGTTGGACAGGGGAAACAGATACGCAGTATTTT. This rearrangement joins TRBV15 to TRBJ2-3, with TRBD1 identical over 9 bases. J lost 3 bases, V lost 1 base, and 14 bases had no gene match. Germline loops: CDR1 LNHNV, CDR2 YYDKDF (reference sequence). The CDR3 contains 19 residues.

The CDR3 loop reads CASNPGLAGDNEQFF. The CDR3 coding sequence is TGCGCCAGCAATCCGGGACTAGCGGGTGACAATGAGCAGTTCTTC. The chain employs TRBV5-1 and TRBJ2-1; 12 nucleotides match TRBD2. V gave up 6 bases and J gave up 5 bases; unmatched junction bases: 6. The CDR3 totals 15 residues. Per the germline V gene, CDR1 is SGHRS and CDR2 is YFSETQ.

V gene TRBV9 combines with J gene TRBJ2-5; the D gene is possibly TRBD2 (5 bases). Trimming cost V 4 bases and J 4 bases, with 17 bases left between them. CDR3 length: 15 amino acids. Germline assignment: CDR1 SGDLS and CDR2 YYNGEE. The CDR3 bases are TGTGCCAGCAGCAAGAGACGGGAAACCCCAGAGACCCAGTACTTC. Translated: CASSKRRETPETQYF. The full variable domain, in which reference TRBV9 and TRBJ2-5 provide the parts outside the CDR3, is DSGVTQTPKHLITATGQRVTLRCSPRSGDLSVYWYQQSLDQGLQFLIQYYNGEERAKGNILERFSAQQFPDLHSELNLSSLELGDSALYFCASSKRRETPETQYFGPGTRLLVL.

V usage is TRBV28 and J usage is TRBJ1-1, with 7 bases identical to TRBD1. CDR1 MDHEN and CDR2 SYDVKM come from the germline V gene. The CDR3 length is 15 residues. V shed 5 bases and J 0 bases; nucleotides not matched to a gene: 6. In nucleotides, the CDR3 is TGTGCCAGCAGTCCCACGGACAGGATGAACACTGAAGCTTTCTTT. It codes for CASSPTDRMNTEAFF. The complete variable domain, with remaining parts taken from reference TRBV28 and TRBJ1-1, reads DVKVTQSSRYLVKRTGEKVFLECVQDMDHENMFWYRQDPGLGLRLIYFSYDVKMKEKGDIPEGYSVSREKKERFSLILESASTNQTSMYLCASSPTDRMNTEAFFGQGTRLTVV.

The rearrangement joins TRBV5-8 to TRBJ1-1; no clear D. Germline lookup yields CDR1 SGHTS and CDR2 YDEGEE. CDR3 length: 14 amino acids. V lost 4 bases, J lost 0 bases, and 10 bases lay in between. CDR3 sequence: CASSGYGMNTEAFF. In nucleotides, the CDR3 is TGTGCCAGCAGCGGATACGGGATGAACACTGAAGCTTTCTTT.